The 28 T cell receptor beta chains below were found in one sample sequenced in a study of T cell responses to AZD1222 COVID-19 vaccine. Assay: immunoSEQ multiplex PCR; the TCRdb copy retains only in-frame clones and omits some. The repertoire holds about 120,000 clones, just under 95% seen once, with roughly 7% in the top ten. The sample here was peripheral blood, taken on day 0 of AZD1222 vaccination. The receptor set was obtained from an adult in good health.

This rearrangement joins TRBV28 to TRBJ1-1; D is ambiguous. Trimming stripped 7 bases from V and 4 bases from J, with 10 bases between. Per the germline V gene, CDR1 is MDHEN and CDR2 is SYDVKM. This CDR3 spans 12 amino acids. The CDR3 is CASILSGTEAFF. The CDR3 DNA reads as TGTGCCAGCATTCTCTCGGGCACTGAAGCTTTCTTT.

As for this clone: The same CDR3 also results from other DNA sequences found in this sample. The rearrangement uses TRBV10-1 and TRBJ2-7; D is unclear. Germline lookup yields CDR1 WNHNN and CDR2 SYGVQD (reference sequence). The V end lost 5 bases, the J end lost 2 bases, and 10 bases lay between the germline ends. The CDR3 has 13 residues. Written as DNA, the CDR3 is TGCGCCAGCAGTCCTGGACCAGCCTACGAGCAGTACTTC. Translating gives CASSPGPAYEQYF.

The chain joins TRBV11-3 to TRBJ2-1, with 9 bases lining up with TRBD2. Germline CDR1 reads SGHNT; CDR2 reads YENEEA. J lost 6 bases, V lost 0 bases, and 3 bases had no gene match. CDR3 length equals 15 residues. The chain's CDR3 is CASSLERGGGNEQFF. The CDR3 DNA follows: TGTGCCAGCAGCTTAGAGCGGGGGGGCGGCAATGAGCAGTTCTTC.

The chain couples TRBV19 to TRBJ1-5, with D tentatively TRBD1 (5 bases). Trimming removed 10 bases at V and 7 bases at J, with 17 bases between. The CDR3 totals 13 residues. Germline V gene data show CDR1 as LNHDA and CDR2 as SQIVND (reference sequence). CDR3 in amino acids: CATMGGFFQPQHF. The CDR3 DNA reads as TGTGCCACCATGGGGGGTTTTTTCCAGCCCCAGCATTTT. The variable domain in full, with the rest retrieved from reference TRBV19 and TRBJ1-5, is DGGITQSPKYLFRKEGQNVTLSCEQNLNHDAMYWYRQDPGQGLRLIYYSQIVNDFQKGDIAEGYSVSREKKESFPLTVTSAQKNPTAFYLCATMGGFFQPQHFGDGTRLSIL.

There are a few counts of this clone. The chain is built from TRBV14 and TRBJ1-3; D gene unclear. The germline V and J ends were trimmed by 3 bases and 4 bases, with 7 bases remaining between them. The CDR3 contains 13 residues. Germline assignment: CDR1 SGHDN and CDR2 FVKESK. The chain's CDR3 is CASSQGAGNTIYF. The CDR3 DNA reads TGTGCCAGCAGCCAGGGAGCGGGAAACACCATATATTTT.

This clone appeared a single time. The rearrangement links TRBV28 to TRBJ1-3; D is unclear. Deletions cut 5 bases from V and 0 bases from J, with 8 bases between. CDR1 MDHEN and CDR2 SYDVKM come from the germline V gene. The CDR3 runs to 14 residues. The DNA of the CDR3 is TGTGCCAGCAGTCTGCCAGCCTCTGGAAACACCATATATTTT. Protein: CASSLPASGNTIYF.

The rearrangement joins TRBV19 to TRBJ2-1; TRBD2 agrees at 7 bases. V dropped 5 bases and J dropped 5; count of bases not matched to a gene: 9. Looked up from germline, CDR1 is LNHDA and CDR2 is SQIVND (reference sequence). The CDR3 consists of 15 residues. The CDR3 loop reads CASSRAGTTNNEQFF. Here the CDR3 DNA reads TGTGCCAGTAGTCGAGCCGGGACTACAAACAATGAGCAGTTCTTC.

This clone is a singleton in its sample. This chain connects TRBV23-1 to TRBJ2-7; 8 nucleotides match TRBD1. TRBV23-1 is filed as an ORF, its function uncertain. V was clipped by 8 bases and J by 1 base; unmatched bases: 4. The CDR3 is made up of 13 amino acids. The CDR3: CASAQGGSYEQYF. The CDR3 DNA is TGCGCCAGCGCACAGGGGGGATCCTACGAGCAGTACTTC.

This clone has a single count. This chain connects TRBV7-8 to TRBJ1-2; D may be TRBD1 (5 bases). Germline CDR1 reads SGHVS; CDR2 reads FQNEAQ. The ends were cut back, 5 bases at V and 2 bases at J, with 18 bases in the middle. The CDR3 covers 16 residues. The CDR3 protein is CASSTNRQKINYGYTF. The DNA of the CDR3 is TGTGCCAGCAGCACCAATAGACAGAAAATAAACTATGGCTACACCTTC.

In nucleotides, the CDR3 is TGTGCCAGCAGTGAAGTACCGACCTTCTCTGGAAACACCATATATTTT. This encodes CASSEVPTFSGNTIYF. The chain combines TRBV6-1 with TRBJ1-3; D unclear. This CDR3 spans 16 amino acids. Germline CDR1 MNHNS, CDR2 SASEGT. V dropped 1 base and J dropped 0 bases, with 10 bases sitting between them.

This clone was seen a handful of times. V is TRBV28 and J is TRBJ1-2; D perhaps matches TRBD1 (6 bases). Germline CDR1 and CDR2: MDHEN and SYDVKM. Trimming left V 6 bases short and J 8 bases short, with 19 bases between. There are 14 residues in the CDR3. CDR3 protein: CASRPSSSQGGYTF. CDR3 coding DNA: TGTGCCAGCAGACCCTCGTCCTCACAGGGAGGCTACACCTTC.

CDR3 amino acids: CASSLAVVRGQYEQYF. The CDR3 DNA follows: TGTGCCAGCAGCTTAGCGGTCGTCAGGGGGCAGTACGAGCAGTACTTC. This rearrangement joins TRBV11-2 to TRBJ2-7; 8 positions match TRBD1. This CDR3 spans 16 amino acids. The junction had 9 bases not matched to a gene; V was cut back by 1 base and J by 4 bases. The V gene's germline CDR1 is SGHAT and CDR2 FQNNGV.

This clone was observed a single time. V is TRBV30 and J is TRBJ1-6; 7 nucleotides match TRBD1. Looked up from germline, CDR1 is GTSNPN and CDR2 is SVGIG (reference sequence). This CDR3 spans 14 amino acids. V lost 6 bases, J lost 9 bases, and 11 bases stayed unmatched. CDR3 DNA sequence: TGTGCCTGTAACACAGGGGTACGGACTTCACCCCTCCACTTT. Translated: CACNTGVRTSPLHF.

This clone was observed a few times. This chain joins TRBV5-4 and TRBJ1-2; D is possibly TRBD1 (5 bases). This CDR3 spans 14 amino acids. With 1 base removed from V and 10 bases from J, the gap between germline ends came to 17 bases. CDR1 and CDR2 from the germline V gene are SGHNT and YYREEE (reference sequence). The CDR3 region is CASSLPGTELLYTF. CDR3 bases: TGTGCCAGCAGCTTGCCCGGGACGGAGCTACTCTACACCTTC.

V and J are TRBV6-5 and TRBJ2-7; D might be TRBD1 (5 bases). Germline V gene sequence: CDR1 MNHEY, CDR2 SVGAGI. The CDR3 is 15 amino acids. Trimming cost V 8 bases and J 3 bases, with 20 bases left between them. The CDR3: CASSGWGELGYEQYF. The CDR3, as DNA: TGTGCCAGCTCAGGATGGGGCGAGTTGGGCTACGAGCAGTACTTC.

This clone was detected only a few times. As DNA, the CDR3 is TGTGCCACCGGGGAGGGACCAGGGCAAAATACGCAGTATTTT. As protein: CATGEGPGQNTQYF. V gene TRBV24-1 combines with J gene TRBJ2-3; TRBD2 agrees at 7 bases. The CDR3 contains 14 residues. Germline trimming cut 9 bases from V and 7 bases from J; bases unmatched to any gene: 12. Germline CDR1 reads KGHDR; CDR2 reads SFDVKD.

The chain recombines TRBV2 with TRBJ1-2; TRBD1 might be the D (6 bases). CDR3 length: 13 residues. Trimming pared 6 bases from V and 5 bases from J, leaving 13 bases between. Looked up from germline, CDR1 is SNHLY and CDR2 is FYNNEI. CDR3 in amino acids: CASRGQGLYGYTF. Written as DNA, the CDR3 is TGTGCCAGCAGAGGCCAGGGGTTATATGGCTACACCTTC.

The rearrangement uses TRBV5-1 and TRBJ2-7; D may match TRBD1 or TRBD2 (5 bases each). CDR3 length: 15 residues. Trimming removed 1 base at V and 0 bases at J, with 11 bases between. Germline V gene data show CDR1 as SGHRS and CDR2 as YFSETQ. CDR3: CASSLFPGSSYEQYF. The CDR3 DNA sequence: TGCGCCAGCAGCTTGTTCCCAGGGAGCTCCTACGAGCAGTACTTC.

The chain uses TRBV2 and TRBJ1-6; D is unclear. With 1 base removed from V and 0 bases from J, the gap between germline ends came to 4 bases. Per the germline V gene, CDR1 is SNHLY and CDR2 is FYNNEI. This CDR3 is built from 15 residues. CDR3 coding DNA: TGTGCCAGCAGTGAAGACATCTCCTATAATTCACCCCTCCACTTT. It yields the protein CASSEDISYNSPLHF.

The CDR3 spells CASSYKRGTVLGYTF. CDR3 coding DNA: TGTGCCAGCAGTTACAAAAGGGGAACGGTACTTGGCTACACCTTC. The chain has TRBV6-5 and TRBJ1-2; possibly TRBD1 for D (5 bases). Germline assignment: CDR1 MNHEY and CDR2 SVGAGI. The CDR3 length is 15 residues. V was cut by 2 bases and J by 7 bases, with 17 bases left in between.

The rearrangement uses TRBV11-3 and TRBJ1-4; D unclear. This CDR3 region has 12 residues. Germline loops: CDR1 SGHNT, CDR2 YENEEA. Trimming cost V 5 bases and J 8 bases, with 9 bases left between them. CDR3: CASSALPEKLFF. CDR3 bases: TGTGCCAGCAGCGCCTTGCCCGAAAAACTGTTTTTT.

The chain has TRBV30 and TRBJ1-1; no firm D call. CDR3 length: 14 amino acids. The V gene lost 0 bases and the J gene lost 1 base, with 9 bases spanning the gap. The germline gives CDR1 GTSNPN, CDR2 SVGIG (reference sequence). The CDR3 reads CAWSVPPSNTEAFF. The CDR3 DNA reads TGTGCCTGGAGTGTACCCCCCTCGAACACTGAAGCTTTCTTT.

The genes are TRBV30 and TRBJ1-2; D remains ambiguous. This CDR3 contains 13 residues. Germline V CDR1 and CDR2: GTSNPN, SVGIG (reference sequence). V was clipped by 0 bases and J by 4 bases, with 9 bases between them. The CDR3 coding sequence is TGTGCCTGGAGTGTGGAACCTCTCTATGGCTACACCTTC. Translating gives CAWSVEPLYGYTF.

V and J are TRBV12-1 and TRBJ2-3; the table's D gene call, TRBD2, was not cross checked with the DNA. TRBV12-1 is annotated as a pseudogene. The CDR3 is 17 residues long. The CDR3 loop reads CASSPRSSGGSTDTQYF. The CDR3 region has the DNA TGTGCCAGCAGCCCGAGATCTAGCGGGGGAAGCACAGATACGCAGTATTTT.

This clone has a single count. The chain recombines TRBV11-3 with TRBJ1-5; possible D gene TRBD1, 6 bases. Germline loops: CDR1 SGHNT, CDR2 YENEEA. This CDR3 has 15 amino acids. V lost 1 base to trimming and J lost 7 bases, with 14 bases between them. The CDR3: CASSLVGGQTQPQHF. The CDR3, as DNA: TGTGCCAGCAGCTTAGTGGGGGGGCAGACCCAGCCCCAGCATTTT.

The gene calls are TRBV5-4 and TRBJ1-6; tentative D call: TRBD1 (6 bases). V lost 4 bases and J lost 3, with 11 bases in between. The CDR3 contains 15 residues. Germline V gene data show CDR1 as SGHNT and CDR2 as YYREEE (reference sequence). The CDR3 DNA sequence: TGTGCCAGCAGCACCCGGACAGTCTATAATTCACCCCTCCACTTT. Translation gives CASSTRTVYNSPLHF.

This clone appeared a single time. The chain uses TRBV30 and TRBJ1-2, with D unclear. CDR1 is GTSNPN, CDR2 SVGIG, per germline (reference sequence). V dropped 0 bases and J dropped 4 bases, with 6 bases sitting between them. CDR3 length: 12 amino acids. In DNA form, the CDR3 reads TGTGCCTGGAGTGTGGCTCTCTATGGCTACACCTTC. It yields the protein CAWSVALYGYTF. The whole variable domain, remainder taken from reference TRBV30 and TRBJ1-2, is SQTIHQWPATLVQPVGSPLSLECTVEGTSNPNLYWYRQAAGRGLQLLFYSVGIGQISSEVPQNLSASRPQDRQFILSSKKLLLSDSGFYLCAWSVALYGYTFGSGTRLTVV.

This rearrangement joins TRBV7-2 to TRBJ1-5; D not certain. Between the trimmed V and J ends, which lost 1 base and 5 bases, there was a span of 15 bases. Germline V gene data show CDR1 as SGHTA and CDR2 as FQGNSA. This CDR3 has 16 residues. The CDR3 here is CASSLGGGLLYQPQHF. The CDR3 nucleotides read TGTGCCAGCAGCTTAGGAGGAGGCCTCCTTTATCAGCCCCAGCATTTT.